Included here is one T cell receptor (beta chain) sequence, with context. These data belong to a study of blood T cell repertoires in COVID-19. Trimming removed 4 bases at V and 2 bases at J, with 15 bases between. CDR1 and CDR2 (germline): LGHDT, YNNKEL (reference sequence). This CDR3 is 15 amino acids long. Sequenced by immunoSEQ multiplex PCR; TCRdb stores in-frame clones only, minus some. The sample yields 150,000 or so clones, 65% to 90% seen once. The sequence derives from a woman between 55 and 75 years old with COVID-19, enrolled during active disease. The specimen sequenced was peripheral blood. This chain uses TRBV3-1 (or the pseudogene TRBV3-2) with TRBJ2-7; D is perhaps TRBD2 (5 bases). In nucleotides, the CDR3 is TGTGCCAGCAGCCGCGTCCGGGAACCAACCTACGAGCAGTACTTC. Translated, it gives CASSRVREPTYEQYF.